Shown below are 21 T cell receptor beta chains from a single sample sequenced in a study of T-cell reconstitution after alpha-beta-depleted transplantation in children. As it was prepared, the TCRbeta library received unique molecular identifiers. In TCRdb, the PCR reads were re-called with MiXCR into one record per CDR3 protein. The table lists around 370,000 distinct CDR3 sequences, 10% of them singletons, with around 2.4% in the top ten. The sequenced sample was PBMCs from the stem cell graft donor, obtained from the stem cell graft. The receptors stem from a human donor who donated a stem cell graft to a child with acute lymphoblastic leukemia.

In its sample, this clonotype was seen a few times. The chain couples TRBV12-3 or TRBV12-4 to TRBJ2-5; no firm D call. The CDR3 loop spans 13 amino acids. Trimming left V 6 bases short and J 5 bases short, with 13 bases between. The CDR3 region is CASRARPAETQYF. The CDR3 DNA follows: TGTGCCAGCAGAGCGAGGCCGGCGGAGACCCAGTACTTC.

This chain connects TRBV10-3 to TRBJ1-5; TRBD1 matches at 7 bases. Germline lookup yields CDR1 ENHRY and CDR2 SYGVKD. V lost 11 bases to trimming and J lost 0 bases; unmatched junction nucleotides: 4. The CDR3 length is 13 residues. CDR3 coding DNA: TGTGCCGTCCGGGACAGTAGCAATCAGCCCCAGCATTTT. Translating gives CAVRDSSNQPQHF.

This clonotype was counted a few times. The V and J genes are TRBV7-8 and TRBJ2-1; 7 bases map to TRBD1. CDR3 length: 15 amino acids. V lost 3 bases, J lost 9 bases, and 11 bases stayed unmatched. Germline V gene sequence: CDR1 SGHVS, CDR2 FQNEAQ. The CDR3 nucleotides read TGTGCCAGCAGCTTCCATCGGACAGGAAAGGGTGAGCAGTTCTTC. Its protein product is CASSFHRTGKGEQFF.

CDR3 bases: TGTGCCATCAGCCGAGACAGGCCCGGAAACACCATATATTTT. Protein: CAISRDRPGNTIYF. The J gene is TRBJ1-3, the V gene TRBV10-3; a weak D match, TRBD1 (6 bases). V was cut by 6 bases and J by 4 bases, with 13 bases left in between. Per germline, CDR1 ENHRY and CDR2 SYGVKD. The CDR3 is 14 residues long.

Many counts were recorded for this clonotype. The chain couples TRBV9 to TRBJ2-1; TRBD1 agrees at 8 bases. Trimming at V came to 4 bases and at J to 8 bases, leaving 5 bases not matched to a gene. This CDR3 spans 13 amino acids. Per the germline V gene, CDR1 is SGDLS and CDR2 is YYNGEE. The DNA for the CDR3 is TGTGCCAGCAGCCCGGACAGGGCCGATGAGCAGTTCTTC. Translating it yields CASSPDRADEQFF.

The V and J genes are TRBV13 and TRBJ2-7, with 12 bases lining up with TRBD1. CDR3 length: 16 residues. V shed 5 bases, J shed 2 bases, and the junction held 7 bases outside the gene matches. Germline V gene lookup returns CDR1 PRHDT and CDR2 FYEKMQ (reference sequence). The CDR3 loop is CASSRRDRGPPYEQYF. In DNA, the CDR3 is TGTGCCAGCAGCCGCCGGGACAGGGGGCCTCCCTACGAGCAGTACTTC. The full variable domain, with the rest looked up from reference TRBV13 and TRBJ2-7, is AAGVIQSPRHLIKEKRETATLKCYPIPRHDTVYWYQQGPGQDPQFLISFYEKMQSDKGSIPDRFSAQQFSDYHSELNMSSLELGDSALYFCASSRRDRGPPYEQYFGPGTRLTVT.

This clonotype was detected a few times. The rearrangement links TRBV28 to TRBJ2-1, with no clear D. The CDR3 spans 14 residues. Per the germline V gene, CDR1 is MDHEN and CDR2 is SYDVKM. V lost 7 bases and J lost 5, with 15 bases in between. CDR3 protein: CASKHQYLDNEQFF. The CDR3 bases are TGTGCCAGCAAACACCAGTACCTAGACAATGAGCAGTTCTTC. The entire variable domain, with the rest obtained from reference TRBV28 and TRBJ2-1, is as follows: DVKVTQSSRYLVKRTGEKVFLECVQDMDHENMFWYRQDPGLGLRLIYFSYDVKMKEKGDIPEGYSVSREKKERFSLILESASTNQTSMYLCASKHQYLDNEQFFGPGTRLTVL.

The chain employs TRBV14 and TRBJ2-1; the D is unclear. Trimming stripped 0 bases from V and 8 bases from J, with 20 bases between. CDR1 and CDR2 (germline): SGHDN, FVKESK. The CDR3 contains 17 residues. The DNA of the CDR3 is TGTGCCAGCAGCCAAGATGGAGCAGCCACCCATTGGGATGAGCAGTTCTTC. It is translated as CASSQDGAATHWDEQFF.

The chain has TRBV6-5 and TRBJ2-5; D not resolved. Trimming stripped 0 bases from V and 3 bases from J, with 14 bases between. The CDR3 loop spans 16 amino acids. Germline CDR1 is MNHEY and CDR2 is SVGAGI. CDR3 sequence: CASSYSKVPVKETQYF. The CDR3 nucleotides read TGTGCCAGCAGTTACTCGAAGGTGCCCGTAAAAGAGACCCAGTACTTC.

This clonotype was counted between two and nine times. V gene TRBV20-1 combines with J gene TRBJ2-2; TRBD2 matches 8 bases. Germline CDR1 DFQATT, CDR2 SNEGSKA (reference sequence). CDR3 length: 14 amino acids. V gave up 4 bases and J gave up 2 bases; unmatched junction bases: 3. The CDR3 region is CSANSGDNTGELFF. The CDR3 nucleotides are TGCAGTGCTAATAGCGGGGATAACACCGGGGAGCTGTTTTTT.

The chain couples TRBV10-3 to TRBJ1-5, with TRBD1 matching over 8 bases. The CDR3 extends over 15 amino acids. V was pared by 10 bases and J by 1 base, with 9 bases of the junction left unmatched. CDR1 is ENHRY, CDR2 SYGVKD, per germline. The CDR3 sequence: CATNRGYESNQPQHF. Written as DNA, the CDR3 is TGTGCCACCAACAGGGGGTATGAGAGCAATCAGCCCCAGCATTTT.

The chain joins TRBV7-9 to TRBJ2-7; D unclear. The CDR3 consists of 14 residues. V gave up 5 bases and J gave up 2 bases, with 13 bases separating them. Germline V gene lookup returns CDR1 SEHNR and CDR2 FQNEAQ (reference sequence). The CDR3: CASSPPWTAYEQYF. Here the CDR3 DNA reads TGTGCCAGCAGCCCACCATGGACGGCCTACGAGCAGTACTTC.

The chain carries TRBV9 and TRBJ2-3; 9 bases map to TRBD2. Trimming at V came to 0 bases and at J to 4 bases, leaving 3 bases not matched to a gene. The CDR3 contains 15 residues. Germline V gene lookup returns CDR1 SGDLS and CDR2 YYNGEE. The CDR3 nucleotides read TGTGCCAGCAGCGTAGGCGGGAGGGCCCCAGATACGCAGTATTTT. Translation gives CASSVGGRAPDTQYF.

The rearrangement links TRBV29-1 to TRBJ1-1, with D tentatively TRBD1 (6 bases). This CDR3 is 13 amino acids long. V lost 3 bases and J 4 bases, leaving 12 bases between the germline ends. Germline CDR1 reads SQVTM; CDR2 reads ANQGSEA. The CDR3 protein is CSVDAGAGTEAFF. CDR3 nucleotide sequence: TGCAGCGTTGACGCGGGGGCTGGCACTGAAGCTTTCTTT.

The CDR3 loop reads CASSSSGGSGAYEQYF. CDR3 nucleotides: TGTGCCAGCAGCTCGAGTGGAGGGAGTGGGGCCTACGAGCAGTACTTC. This chain joins TRBV9 and TRBJ2-7, with D perhaps TRBD2 (6 bases). V was cut by 4 bases and J by 2 bases, with 19 bases left in between. This CDR3 has 16 amino acids. CDR1 and CDR2 from the germline V gene are SGDLS and YYNGEE.

This clonotype was seen a few times. The chain is built from TRBV12-3 or TRBV12-4 and TRBJ1-5; unclear D gene. The germline V and J ends were trimmed by 5 bases and 3 bases, with 5 bases remaining between them. The CDR3 is made up of 12 amino acids. The CDR3 is CASSGLNQPQHF. The DNA for the CDR3 is TGTGCCAGCAGTGGACTCAATCAGCCCCAGCATTTT.

The chain carries TRBV15 and TRBJ1-2; no firm D call. Trimming removed 8 bases from V and 4 bases from J, with 14 bases in between. Germline V gives CDR1 LNHNV, CDR2 YYDKDF (reference sequence). The CDR3 runs to 13 residues. The CDR3 coding sequence is TGTGCCACCCAGCCGGGGTCGGCCTATGGCTACACCTTC. This encodes CATQPGSAYGYTF.

This clonotype was seen many times. In nucleotides, the CDR3 is TGTGCCAGCAGACTACAGGGTGTACAGCCAGATACGCAGTATTTT. Its protein product is CASRLQGVQPDTQYF. V gene TRBV27 combines with J gene TRBJ2-3; weak D call: TRBD1 (6 bases). The CDR3 totals 15 residues. Trimming removed 6 bases from V and 4 bases from J, with 17 bases in between. Germline V gives CDR1 MNHEY, CDR2 SMNVEV (reference sequence).

This clonotype was found a few times. The chain joins TRBV7-9 to TRBJ1-2, with D tentatively TRBD1 (5 bases). CDR3 length: 14 residues. CDR1 is SEHNR and CDR2 is FQNEAQ in the germline V gene (reference sequence). V shed 6 bases and J shed 7 bases, with 18 bases lying between them. The CDR3 loop reads CASRQVEGIGGYTF. DNA of the CDR3: TGTGCCAGCAGGCAAGTTGAGGGGATCGGTGGCTACACCTTC.

This clonotype was observed a few times. The rearrangement uses TRBV6-2 or TRBV6-3 and TRBJ2-1; no firm D call. The germline CDR1 and CDR2 sequences are MNHEY and SVGEGT. The CDR3 consists of 15 residues. Trimming took 2 bases from V and 5 from J, leaving 13 bases between them. The CDR3 DNA reads TGTGCCAGCAGTTACCACTCCCGTCCCAACAATGAGCAGTTCTTC. Its protein product is CASSYHSRPNNEQFF.

This clonotype was detected a few times. The rearrangement links TRBV7-8 to TRBJ2-5; the match to TRBD2 covers 11 bases. Looked up from germline, CDR1 is SGHVS and CDR2 is FQNEAQ. This CDR3 contains 19 residues. V was pared by 0 bases and J by 2 bases, with 11 bases of the junction left unmatched. CDR3 amino acids: CASSLAPPLAGGPQETQYF. DNA for the CDR3: TGTGCCAGCAGCTTAGCCCCCCCCTTAGCGGGAGGGCCGCAAGAGACCCAGTACTTC. Filled out from reference TRBV7-8 and TRBJ2-5, the complete variable domain reads GAGVSQSPRYKVAKRGQDVALRCDPISGHVSLFWYQQALGQGPEFLTYFQNEAQLDKSGLPSDRFFAERPEGSVSTLKIQRTQQEDSAVYLCASSLAPPLAGGPQETQYFGPGTRLLVL.